This T cell receptor beta chain is drawn from a study of OX40 agonist ivuxolimab in advanced cancers. About the research overall: Participants averaged about 66 years of age (range about 23 to 80) and were under 90% male.

Germline assignment: CDR1 LNHDA and CDR2 SQIVND (reference sequence). The CDR3 has 15 amino acids. The trim removed 4 bases at V and 5 bases at J, leaving 7 bases unmatched. Clones were sequenced by immunoSEQ multiplex PCR, and TCRdb holds only the in-frame ones, with some missing. The data show around 92,000 clones, approximately 94% seen once. Study conclusions and caveats: Clones of CD4+ and CD8+ blood T cells grew by week 6 at doses of 0.1 to 3.0 mg/kg.

Autoimmune disease history or systemic immunosuppression meant exclusion. As to this clone: Its matching antigen is unknown.

The chain couples TRBV19 to TRBJ1-4, with 7 bases matching TRBD1. The sequenced sample was CD4+ or CD8+ T cells sorted from blood, obtained in a trial of the OX40 agonist ivuxolimab. The TCR comes from an adult with an advanced solid tumor such as melanoma, head and neck, liver or kidney cancer. Here the CDR3 DNA reads TGTGCCAGTAGTACGCGGCGGGACAGAAATGAAAAACTGTTTTTT. Protein product: CASSTRRDRNEKLFF.